These 7 T cell receptor beta chains came from one sample sequenced in a study of human T cells and chemical hapten exposure. TCRdb re-analysed the RACE reads in MiXCR, keeping a single row per CDR3 protein. The sample consists of fewer than 200,000 distinct CDR3 sequences, roughly a quarter of them appearing once. The time point was: patch test 3, about 24 weeks after DPC sensitization. Treatment of the sample: therapeutic diphenylcyclopropenone sensitization with weekly scalp DPC. The sequenced sample was whole blood, obtained in connection with sensitization to the hapten diphenylcyclopropenone (DPC). Receptors were obtained from a woman younger than 30 with alopecia areata. Some clones in this sample may be carry-over from other donors' samples.

V and J are TRBV7-9 and TRBJ2-5, with TRBD2 identical over 13 bases. J was trimmed by 5 bases and V by 5 bases; bases with no gene match: 8. The germline V gene has CDR1 SEHNR and CDR2 FQNEAQ (reference sequence). This CDR3 comprises 16 residues. The CDR3 DNA sequence: TGTGCCAGCAGCCCAGGACTAGCGGGAGAGGGGGAGACCCAGTACTTC. Translating it yields CASSPGLAGEGETQYF.

The chain joins TRBV5-1 to TRBJ2-7; TRBD1 might be the D (5 bases). Trimming removed 2 bases from V and 3 bases from J, with 9 bases in between. This CDR3 region has 13 residues. Germline lookup yields CDR1 SGHRS and CDR2 YFSETQ. The CDR3 region is CASSFSQGYEQYF. Written as DNA, the CDR3 is TGCGCCAGCAGCTTTTCGCAGGGCTACGAGCAGTACTTC.

This clonotype was seen more than once but under ten times. V gene TRBV27 combines with J gene TRBJ2-3; tentatively, D is TRBD1 (5 bases). V was cut by 5 bases and J by 2 bases, with 17 bases left in between. CDR1 is MNHEY and CDR2 is SMNVEV in the germline V gene (reference sequence). The CDR3 has 16 residues. This chain's CDR3 is CASSPRQFGNTDTQYF. For the CDR3, the DNA is TGTGCCAGCAGTCCAAGACAGTTCGGAAACACAGATACGCAGTATTTT.

This clonotype showed up just a few times. This sequence joins TRBV9 and TRBJ2-5; D possibly corresponds to TRBD1 (5 bases). The CDR3 is made up of 15 amino acids. CDR1 is SGDLS, CDR2 YYNGEE, per germline. The V gene lost 0 bases and the J gene lost 1 base, with 10 bases spanning the gap. CDR3 sequence: CASSVDDRTQETQYF. The DNA of the CDR3 is TGTGCCAGCAGCGTAGACGACAGAACCCAAGAGACCCAGTACTTC.

V and J are TRBV5-4 and TRBJ2-1, with D unresolved. CDR1 SGHNT and CDR2 YYREEE come from the germline V gene (reference sequence). This CDR3 is built from 13 residues. V dropped 0 bases and J dropped 10 bases, with 11 bases sitting between them. The CDR3 reads CASSLVPRQEQFF. CDR3 coding DNA: TGTGCCAGCAGCTTGGTTCCGAGGCAGGAGCAGTTCTTC. The entire variable domain, with the rest obtained from reference TRBV5-4 and TRBJ2-1, is as follows: ETGVTQSPTHLIKTRGQQVTLRCSSQSGHNTVSWYQQALGQGPQFIFQYYREEENGRGNFPPRFSGLQFPNYSSELNVNALELDDSALYLCASSLVPRQEQFFGPGTRLTVL.

V is TRBV7-2 and J is TRBJ2-3, with D unresolved. Germline loops: CDR1 SGHTA, CDR2 FQGNSA. The germline V and J ends were trimmed by 5 bases and 6 bases, with 15 bases remaining between them. The CDR3 is 14 residues long. The CDR3: CASSIGRAADTQYF. In DNA form, the CDR3 reads TGTGCCAGCAGCATCGGCCGGGCCGCGGATACGCAGTATTTT.

This clonotype was seen many times. The V gene is TRBV12-3 or TRBV12-4, the J gene TRBJ1-2; D possibly corresponds to TRBD1 (5 bases). The CDR3 consists of 14 residues. V lost 6 bases and J 6 bases, leaving 17 bases between the germline ends. DNA of the CDR3: TGTGCCAGCAGCGAGGGGAATTACGGGAATGGCTACACCTTC. It codes for CASSEGNYGNGYTF.